This T cell receptor beta chain is drawn from a study of CD8 T cells in ankylosing spondylitis. This clonotype was detected a few times. Trimming left V 6 bases short and J 4 bases short, with 16 bases between. Germline CDR1 KGHSH, CDR2 LQKENI. This CDR3 is 14 amino acids long. Via MiXCR, TCRdb re-called the 5' RACE reads, giving one row per CDR3 protein. The sample includes approximately 39,000 distinct CDR3 sequences, about 10% of them seen just once. This rearrangement joins TRBV18 to TRBJ2-7; D is perhaps TRBD2 (6 bases). The sample was synovial fluid, either unsorted or a sorted T cell fraction (not recorded which). This receptor was taken from a male donor with ankylosing spondylitis. The CDR3 DNA sequence: TGTGCCAGCTCTCACCGGGACTTTCCATACGAGCAGTACTTC. Translated, it gives CASSHRDFPYEQYF. Supplemented by reference TRBV18 and TRBJ2-7, the full variable domain reads NAGVMQNPRHLVRRRGQEARLRCSPMKGHSHVYWYRQLPEEGLKFMVYLQKENIIDESGMPKERFSAEFPKEGPSILRIQQVVRGDSAAYFCASSHRDFPYEQYFGPGTRLTVT.